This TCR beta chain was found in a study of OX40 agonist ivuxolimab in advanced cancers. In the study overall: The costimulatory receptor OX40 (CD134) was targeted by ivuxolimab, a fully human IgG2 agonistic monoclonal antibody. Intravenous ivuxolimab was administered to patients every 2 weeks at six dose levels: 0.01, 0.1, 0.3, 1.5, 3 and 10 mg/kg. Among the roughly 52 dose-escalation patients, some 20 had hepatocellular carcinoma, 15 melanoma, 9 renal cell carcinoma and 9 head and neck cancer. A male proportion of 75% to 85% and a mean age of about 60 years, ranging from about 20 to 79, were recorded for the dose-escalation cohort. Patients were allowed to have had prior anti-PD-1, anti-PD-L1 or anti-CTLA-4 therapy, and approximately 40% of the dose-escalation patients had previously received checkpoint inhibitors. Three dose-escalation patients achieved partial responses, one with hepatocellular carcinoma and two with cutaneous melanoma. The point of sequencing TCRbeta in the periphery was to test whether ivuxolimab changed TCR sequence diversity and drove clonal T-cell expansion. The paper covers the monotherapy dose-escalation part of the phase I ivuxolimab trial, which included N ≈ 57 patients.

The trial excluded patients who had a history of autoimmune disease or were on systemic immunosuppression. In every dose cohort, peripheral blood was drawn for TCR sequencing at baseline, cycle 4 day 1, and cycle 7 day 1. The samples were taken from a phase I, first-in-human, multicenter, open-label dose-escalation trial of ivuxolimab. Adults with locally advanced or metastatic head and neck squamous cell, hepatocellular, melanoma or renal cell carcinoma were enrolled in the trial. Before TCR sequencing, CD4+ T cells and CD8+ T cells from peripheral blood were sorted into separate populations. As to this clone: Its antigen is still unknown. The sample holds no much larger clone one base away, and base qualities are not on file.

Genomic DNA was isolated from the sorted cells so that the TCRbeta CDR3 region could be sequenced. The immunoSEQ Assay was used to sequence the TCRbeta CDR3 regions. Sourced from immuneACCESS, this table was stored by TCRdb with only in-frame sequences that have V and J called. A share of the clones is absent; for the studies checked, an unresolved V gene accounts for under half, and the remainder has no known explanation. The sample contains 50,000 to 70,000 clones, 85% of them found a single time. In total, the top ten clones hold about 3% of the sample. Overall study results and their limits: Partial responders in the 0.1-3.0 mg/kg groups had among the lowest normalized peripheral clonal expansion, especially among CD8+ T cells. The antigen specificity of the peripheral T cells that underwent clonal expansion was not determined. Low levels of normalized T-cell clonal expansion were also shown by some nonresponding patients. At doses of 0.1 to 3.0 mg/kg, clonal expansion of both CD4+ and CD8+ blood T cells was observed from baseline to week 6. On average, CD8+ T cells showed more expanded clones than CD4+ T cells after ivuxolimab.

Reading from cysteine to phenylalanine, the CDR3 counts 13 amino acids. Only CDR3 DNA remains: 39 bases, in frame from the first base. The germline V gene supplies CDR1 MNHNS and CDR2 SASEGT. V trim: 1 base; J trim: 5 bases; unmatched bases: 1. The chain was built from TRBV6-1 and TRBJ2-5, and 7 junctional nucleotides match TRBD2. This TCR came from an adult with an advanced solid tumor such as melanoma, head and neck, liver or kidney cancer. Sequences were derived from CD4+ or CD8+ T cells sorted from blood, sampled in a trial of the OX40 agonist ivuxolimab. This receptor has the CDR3 CASSEEGGETQYF. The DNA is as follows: TGTGCCAGCAGTGAAGAGGGAGGGGAGACCCAGTACTTC.